This TCR beta chain was observed in a study of blood T cell repertoires in COVID-19. Turning to the study itself: Acute-phase and convalescent COVID-19 samples originated in the United States, Italy and Spain. Sample material is recorded as cDNA or gDNA derived from T cells, B-cell-depleted T cells, or PBMCs.

This CDR3 has 15 amino acids. The V and J ends lost 3 bases and 7 bases respectively, with 19 bases between them. Germline lookup yields CDR1 GTSNPN and CDR2 SVGIG (reference sequence). As processed by the authors: Cell counts per sample came from amplifying reference gene primers. The assay was immunoSEQ multiplex PCR, and TCRdb's table has in-frame clones only and misses some. The DNA was the basis for D and trimming; V, J and clone size are from that table. The data contain around 230,000 clones, 75% to 90% of them seen just once; the ten biggest clones take up around 6.9%. The specimen sequenced was peripheral blood. This receptor was taken from a man aged 55-75 years who had recovered from COVID-19. This chain links TRBV30 with TRBJ1-3; a weak D match, TRBD1 (5 bases). The CDR3 loop reads CAWRGPGATWNTIYF. In nucleotides, the CDR3 is TGTGCCTGGAGGGGGCCGGGAGCGACCTGGAACACCATATATTTT.